Following are 12 T cell receptor beta chains from one sample sequenced in a study of graft-versus-host responses after intestinal transplantation. Clones were read by immunoSEQ multiplex PCR, and TCRdb kept only the in-frame ones, dropping some. The sample yields some 43,000 clones, approximately 94% seen once. The source was PBMCs, collected approximately 360 days after intestinal transplant. The source is a human patient who received an intestinal transplant, so some T cells may come from the graft donor.

The rearrangement links TRBV10-3 to TRBJ1-4; D not resolved. Germline values: CDR1 ENHRY, CDR2 SYGVKD. Trimming removed 2 bases at V and 0 bases at J, with 7 bases between. This CDR3 is built from 15 residues. The DNA of the CDR3 is TGTGCCATCAGTGAGGAAGAAGCAACTAATGAAAAACTGTTTTTT. This translates into CAISEEEATNEKLFF.

The genes are TRBV7-3 and TRBJ2-3, with 10 bases fitting TRBD1. V shed 6 bases, J shed 2 bases, and the junction held 8 bases outside the gene matches. Germline CDR1 and CDR2: SGHTA and FQGTGA. The CDR3 contains 16 residues. In nucleotides, the CDR3 is TGTGCCAGCAGTCTCCCGGGACAGGGGCTCACAGATACGCAGTATTTT. Translation: CASSLPGQGLTDTQYF.

The rearrangement joins TRBV6-6 to TRBJ1-2; TRBD1 aligns across 8 bases. This CDR3 spans 15 amino acids. With V trimmed by 6 bases and J by 4 bases, 10 bases remained unmatched. Germline V gene lookup returns CDR1 MNHNY and CDR2 SVGAGI (reference sequence). The CDR3 nucleotides read TGTGCCAGCAGCCTTATCAGGGGGCGAGGCTATGGCTACACCTTC. Translation: CASSLIRGRGYGYTF.

J is TRBJ2-4 and V is TRBV7-9; D remains ambiguous. V lost 2 bases, J lost 6 bases, and 8 bases lay in between. There are 13 residues in the CDR3. In germline, CDR1 is SEHNR, CDR2 FQNEAQ (reference sequence). For the CDR3, the DNA is TGTGCCAGCAGCTTAAACCCCCTAAACATTCAGTACTTC. Translated, it gives CASSLNPLNIQYF.

This chain links TRBV5-6 with TRBJ2-3; D is unclear. V was shortened by 1 base and J by 4 bases, with 10 bases between the two germline ends. Looked up from germline, CDR1 is SGHDT and CDR2 is YYEEEE. The length of the CDR3 is 14 residues. This chain's CDR3 is CASSLWNGPDTQYF. CDR3 DNA sequence: TGTGCCAGCAGCTTGTGGAACGGACCAGATACGCAGTATTTT.

The V and J genes are TRBV7-3 and TRBJ2-1, with D unclear. The CDR3 is made up of 14 amino acids. CDR1 and CDR2 from the germline V gene are SGHTA and FQGTGA. V was shortened by 5 bases and J by 8 bases, with 16 bases between the two germline ends. The CDR3: CASSLYKVFDEQFF. As DNA, the CDR3 is TGTGCCAGCAGCCTATACAAGGTATTCGATGAGCAGTTCTTC.

V and J are TRBV19 and TRBJ1-5; D uncertain. In germline, CDR1 is LNHDA, CDR2 SQIVND (reference sequence). The V and J ends lost 5 bases and 0 bases respectively, with 8 bases between them. The CDR3 totals 14 residues. CDR3 region: CASSVSDSNQPQHF. The CDR3 DNA is TGTGCCAGTAGTGTGTCGGATAGCAATCAGCCCCAGCATTTT.

V gene TRBV5-1 combines with J gene TRBJ2-5; D is ambiguous. Trimming took off 1 base at V and 5 bases at J, with 12 bases between the two ends. CDR3 length equals 14 residues. Germline CDR1 and CDR2: SGHRS and YFSETQ. CDR3 sequence reads: CASSLSLVLETQYF. CDR3 DNA sequence: TGCGCCAGCAGCTTGAGCCTAGTATTGGAGACCCAGTACTTC.

This clone was observed a single time. V gene TRBV30 combines with J gene TRBJ1-2, with D uncertain. Germline-derived CDR1 and CDR2 are GTSNPN and SVGIG (reference sequence). CDR3 length: 13 residues. Trimming stripped 3 bases from V and 2 bases from J, with 10 bases between. CDR3 DNA sequence: TGTGCCTGGAGAAGAAACGGGAACTATGGCTACACCTTC. Amino acid sequence: CAWRRNGNYGYTF.

V is TRBV6-6 and J is TRBJ1-2; maybe TRBD1 (5 bases). CDR1 is MNHNY and CDR2 is SVGAGI in the germline V gene (reference sequence). The CDR3 contains 16 residues. Trimming pared 4 bases from V and 3 bases from J, leaving 18 bases between. The CDR3 coding sequence is TGTGCCAGCAGTTTCACCTACACAGGAAAGGACTATGGCTACACCTTC. Amino acids: CASSFTYTGKDYGYTF.

The chain recombines TRBV21-1 with TRBJ2-5; the table's D call of TRBD2 was not tested on the DNA. TRBV21-1 is noted as a pseudogene. This CDR3 has 16 amino acids. The CDR3 reads CASSKTDSGYQETQYF. CDR3 bases: TGTGCCAGCAGCAAAACTGACTCCGGGTACCAAGAGACCCAGTACTTC.

V gene TRBV6-1 combines with J gene TRBJ2-3; the match to TRBD2 covers 9 bases. This CDR3 has 15 residues. The V gene end was trimmed by 3 bases and the J gene end by 5 bases; junction bases not matched to a gene: 6. The germline CDR1 and CDR2 sequences are MNHNS and SASEGT. In DNA form, the CDR3 reads TGTGCCAGCAGTGACTTAGCGGGAGTTGGAGATACGCAGTATTTT. Translation: CASSDLAGVGDTQYF.